These 29 T cell receptor beta chains originate from one sample sequenced in a study of blood T cell repertoires in COVID-19. Assay: immunoSEQ multiplex PCR; the TCRdb copy retains only in-frame clones and omits some. The repertoire includes about 230,000 clones, around 83% of them detected once, and 1.4% sits in the top ten. Sample: peripheral blood. These receptors all come from a middle-aged woman who had recovered from COVID-19.

This clone was counted only a few times. The CDR3 nucleotides read TGCGCCAGCAGCTTAGGGGACAGGGATAACTATGGCTACACCTTC. Translation gives CASSLGDRDNYGYTF. This chain connects TRBV5-1 to TRBJ1-2, with 9 bases aligning to TRBD1. V lost 2 bases to trimming and J lost 1 base; unmatched junction nucleotides: 3. There are 15 residues in the CDR3. Germline V CDR1 and CDR2: SGHRS, YFSETQ.

The chain links TRBV7-2 to TRBJ2-5, with D tentatively TRBD2 (5 bases). Germline V gene lookup returns CDR1 SGHTA and CDR2 FQGNSA. The CDR3 totals 13 residues. With 5 bases removed from V and 4 bases from J, the gap between germline ends came to 11 bases. The CDR3 bases are TGTGCCAGCAGCGACTCCAGCGGAGAGACCCAGTACTTC. Protein sequence: CASSDSSGETQYF.

This clone came up a few times. This chain links TRBV7-2 with TRBJ1-5; 7 bases align to TRBD1. Germline values: CDR1 SGHTA, CDR2 FQGNSA. This CDR3 region has 13 residues. Losses at the gene ends were 5 bases for V and 7 bases for J; bases not matched to a gene: 5. The CDR3 DNA reads TGTGCCAGCAGCGAAGACAGGGCCCAGCCCCAGCATTTT. It is translated as CASSEDRAQPQHF.

The chain has TRBV3-1 (or the pseudogene TRBV3-2) and TRBJ1-5; TRBD1 might be the D (6 bases). Germline V gene data show CDR1 as LGHDT and CDR2 as YNNKEL (reference sequence). Trimming left V 0 bases short and J 3 bases short, with 6 bases between. This CDR3 comprises 14 residues. The CDR3 DNA is TGTGCCAGCAGCCAAGAGGGGGCCAATCAGCCCCAGCATTTT. Translating it yields CASSQEGANQPQHF.

The chain combines TRBV7-9 with TRBJ1-1, with D maybe TRBD1 (5 bases). Trimming took off 0 bases at V and 2 bases at J, with 10 bases between the two ends. CDR1 is SEHNR, CDR2 FQNEAQ, per germline (reference sequence). This CDR3 is built from 15 residues. Here the CDR3 reads CASSLASGFNTEAFF. The DNA of the CDR3 is TGTGCCAGCAGCTTAGCTTCAGGGTTTAACACTGAAGCTTTCTTT.

V usage is TRBV2 and J usage is TRBJ1-5; TRBD1 matches at 7 bases. Looked up from germline, CDR1 is SNHLY and CDR2 is FYNNEI. CDR3 length: 14 residues. V gave up 7 bases and J gave up 7 bases; unmatched junction bases: 10. DNA for the CDR3: TGTGCCAGCATGGGACAGACGACGGGCCAGCCCCAGCATTTT. Protein product: CASMGQTTGQPQHF.

The V call is TRBV5-1, the J call TRBJ2-5, with a weak D call TRBD2 (6 bases). This CDR3 is built from 15 residues. Trimming cost V 5 bases and J 3 bases, with 17 bases left between them. From germline, CDR1 is SGHRS and CDR2 YFSETQ. The CDR3 loop is CASSPGLTQKETQYF. The CDR3 DNA is TGCGCCAGCAGTCCCGGACTAACCCAAAAAGAGACCCAGTACTTC.

This chain links TRBV11-2 with TRBJ2-1; 7 bases line up with TRBD1. This CDR3 contains 14 residues. Germline V CDR1 and CDR2: SGHAT, FQNNGV. V shed 5 bases, J shed 9 bases, and the junction held 10 bases outside the gene matches. DNA for the CDR3: TGTGCCAGCAGCACTGGGACAGCGGCCCTTGAGCAGTTCTTC. Residues: CASSTGTAALEQFF.

The DNA for the CDR3 is TGTGCCAGCAGTTACTCGATTGGGCAGAAAGACCCAACAGATACGCAGTATTTT. It translates to CASSYSIGQKDPTDTQYF. J is TRBJ2-3 and V is TRBV6-2 or TRBV6-3; unclear D gene. In germline, CDR1 is MNHEY, CDR2 SVGEGT. This CDR3 has 18 amino acids. V shed 0 bases and J shed 3 bases, with 19 bases lying between them.

This sequence joins TRBV6-5 and TRBJ1-3, with a weak D call TRBD1 (5 bases). The germline CDR1 and CDR2 sequences are MNHEY and SVGAGI. CDR3 length equals 14 residues. V lost 7 bases, J lost 4 bases, and 14 bases lay in between. DNA for the CDR3: TGTGCCAGCACCACTAGGAGGGACGGAAACACCATATATTTT. Translation: CASTTRRDGNTIYF.

V usage is TRBV9 and J usage is TRBJ1-1; tentative D call: TRBD1 (5 bases). Germline-derived CDR1 and CDR2 are SGDLS and YYNGEE. Trimming cost V 4 bases and J 0 bases, with 10 bases left between them. CDR3 length: 14 amino acids. As DNA, the CDR3 is TGTGCCAGCAGCAGGAGGGACGTGAACACTGAAGCTTTCTTT. Residues: CASSRRDVNTEAFF.

The chain is built from TRBV5-1 and TRBJ2-5, with TRBD2 identical over 7 bases. This CDR3 is built from 14 residues. V lost 0 bases, J lost 7 bases, and 6 bases stayed unmatched. Germline lookup yields CDR1 SGHRS and CDR2 YFSETQ. CDR3 residues: CASSLVGSGGTQYF. CDR3 DNA: TGCGCCAGCAGCTTGGTGGGTTCGGGAGGGACCCAGTACTTC.

The V call is TRBV19, the J call TRBJ2-7; D not resolved. This CDR3 comprises 14 residues. Between the trimmed V and J ends, which lost 4 bases and 4 bases, there was a span of 14 bases. CDR1 and CDR2 (germline): LNHDA, SQIVND (reference sequence). The CDR3 protein is CASSTREKRYEQYF. As DNA, the CDR3 is TGTGCCAGTAGTACAAGAGAAAAGAGGTACGAGCAGTACTTC.

The genes are TRBV10-2 and TRBJ2-7; TRBD2 is a possible D gene (5 bases). The CDR3 is 15 residues long. The V end was cut by 2 bases, the J end by 0 bases, with 11 bases between. Germline V CDR1 and CDR2: WSHSY, SAAADI. The CDR3 loop reads CASSELGISSYEQYF. In DNA form, the CDR3 reads TGCGCCAGCAGTGAGCTCGGGATTAGCTCCTACGAGCAGTACTTC.

The chain carries TRBV5-1 and TRBJ2-7; 11 nucleotides agree with TRBD1. With 2 bases clipped from V and 4 bases from J, the junction kept 5 bases outside the gene matches. Germline loops: CDR1 SGHRS, CDR2 YFSETQ. The CDR3 loop spans 15 amino acids. In DNA form, the CDR3 reads TGCGCCAGCAGCTTAGAGGGGACAGGGGGTTACGAGCAGTACTTC. Translated, it gives CASSLEGTGGYEQYF.

The chain joins TRBV18 to TRBJ1-1; 7 nucleotides line up with TRBD1. This CDR3 has 15 residues. Germline-derived CDR1 and CDR2 are KGHSH and LQKENI. V lost 3 bases, J lost 1 base, and 5 bases stayed unmatched. The CDR3: CASSPDRAQNTEAFF. The CDR3 DNA follows: TGTGCCAGCTCACCCGACAGGGCCCAGAACACTGAAGCTTTCTTT.

The chain employs TRBV5-1 and TRBJ2-7, with 7 nucleotides matching TRBD1. Trimming removed 0 bases from V and 3 bases from J; junction bases left unmatched: 6. Germline V gene data show CDR1 as SGHRS and CDR2 as YFSETQ. The CDR3 is 15 residues long. The CDR3 spells CASSLGGGDFYEQYF. The CDR3 DNA reads TGCGCCAGCAGCTTGGGAGGGGGCGATTTCTACGAGCAGTACTTC. Using reference TRBV5-1 and TRBJ2-7 for the parts outside the CDR3, the full variable domain is KAGVTQTPRYLIKTRGQQVTLSCSPISGHRSVSWYQQTPGQGLQFLFEYFSETQRNKGNFPGRFSGRQFSNSRSEMNVSTLELGDSALYLCASSLGGGDFYEQYFGPGTRLTVT.

This chain uses TRBV19 with TRBJ2-7, with D perhaps matching TRBD1 (6 bases). The CDR3 is 16 residues long. The germline V gene encodes CDR1 LNHDA and CDR2 SQIVND (reference sequence). Trimming removed 1 base at V and 3 bases at J, with 16 bases between. This chain's CDR3 is CASSIGGMDSYYEQYF. The DNA of the CDR3 is TGTGCCAGTAGTATAGGAGGCATGGACAGTTACTACGAGCAGTACTTC.

The gene calls are TRBV19 and TRBJ2-1, with D perhaps matching TRBD2 (6 bases). The CDR3 runs to 15 residues. In germline, CDR1 is LNHDA, CDR2 SQIVND (reference sequence). V was trimmed by 7 bases and J by 8 bases, leaving 21 bases between them. In DNA form, the CDR3 reads TGTGCCAGTACCCCCGGGACCGCGGGGCACGATGAGCAGTTCTTC. Its protein product is CASTPGTAGHDEQFF. The full variable domain, rest sourced from reference TRBV19 and TRBJ2-1, is DGGITQSPKYLFRKEGQNVTLSCEQNLNHDAMYWYRQDPGQGLRLIYYSQIVNDFQKGDIAEGYSVSREKKESFPLTVTSAQKNPTAFYLCASTPGTAGHDEQFFGPGTRLTVL.

Concerning this clone: The identical CDR3 is also encoded by other nucleotide sequences in the sample. V usage is TRBV19 and J usage is TRBJ1-1; D perhaps matches TRBD1 (6 bases). The V gene's germline CDR1 is LNHDA and CDR2 SQIVND (reference sequence). This CDR3 contains 13 residues. The V end lost 1 base, the J end lost 7 bases, and 10 bases lay between the germline ends. DNA of the CDR3: TGTGCCAGTAGTATAGGAACAGGGTTTGAAGCTTTCTTT. This encodes CASSIGTGFEAFF.

V gene TRBV11-3 combines with J gene TRBJ2-1, with D maybe TRBD1 (5 bases). V gave up 5 bases and J gave up 7 bases, with 15 bases separating them. The CDR3 runs to 14 residues. From germline, CDR1 is SGHNT and CDR2 YENEEA. CDR3 nucleotides: TGTGCCAGCAGCCCATCACAGGAGAGGAATGAGCAGTTCTTC. It is translated as CASSPSQERNEQFF.

This rearrangement joins TRBV10-3 to TRBJ2-7; TRBD1 matches 11 bases. In germline, CDR1 is ENHRY, CDR2 SYGVKD. This CDR3 is built from 14 residues. Germline trimming cut 7 bases from V and 3 bases from J; bases unmatched to any gene: 5. Here the CDR3 reads CAITPGTGGYEQYF. The CDR3 bases are TGTGCCATCACCCCCGGGACAGGGGGCTACGAGCAGTACTTC.

In its sample, this clone was seen a few times. This chain connects TRBV29-1 to TRBJ2-3; TRBD2 is a possible D gene (5 bases). CDR3 size: 14 residues. The germline V gene has CDR1 SQVTM and CDR2 ANQGSEA. V was clipped by 6 bases and J by 2 bases, with 15 bases between them. CDR3 residues: CSVDSESVTDTQYF. In DNA, the CDR3 is TGCAGCGTGGACTCAGAGTCAGTCACAGATACGCAGTATTTT.

The V gene is TRBV5-5, the J gene TRBJ1-2, with 7 positions matching TRBD1. Per the germline V gene, CDR1 is SGHKS and CDR2 is YYEKEE (reference sequence). Losses at the gene ends were 0 bases for V and 5 bases for J; bases not matched to a gene: 7. This CDR3 region has 15 residues. Written as DNA, the CDR3 is TGTGCCAGCAGCTTGGGGGTCTCGACAGGGTATGGCTACACCTTC. It codes for CASSLGVSTGYGYTF.

The V call is TRBV4-3, the J call TRBJ2-3; 11 bases are a match to TRBD2. CDR1 is LGHNA and CDR2 is YSLEER in the germline V gene. V was pared by 0 bases and J by 2 bases, with 10 bases of the junction left unmatched. CDR3 size: 19 residues. CDR3 sequence reads: CASSQDLGRLAGYTDTQYF. DNA of the CDR3: TGCGCCAGCAGCCAAGATCTGGGCAGACTAGCGGGGTACACAGATACGCAGTATTTT.

In nucleotides, the CDR3 is TGTGCCAGTATGCGCACATCGGGCGAGCAGTACTTC. Protein: CASMRTSGEQYF. The chain links TRBV19 to TRBJ2-7; D is unresolved. With 7 bases removed from V and 6 bases from J, the gap between germline ends came to 13 bases. Germline lookup yields CDR1 LNHDA and CDR2 SQIVND (reference sequence). The CDR3 loop spans 12 amino acids.

The chain recombines TRBV7-9 with TRBJ2-3, with TRBD2 matching over 7 bases. J gave up 1 base and V 2 bases, and 0 bases lay outside the gene matches. The germline V gene encodes CDR1 SEHNR and CDR2 FQNEAQ (reference sequence). CDR3 length equals 14 residues. CDR3 in DNA: TGTGCCAGCAGCTTAACTAGCGGCACAGATACGCAGTATTTT. Translation gives CASSLTSGTDTQYF.

The chain couples TRBV10-1 to TRBJ1-5; D is uncertain. Germline V gene lookup returns CDR1 WNHNN and CDR2 SYGVQD (reference sequence). The CDR3 is 13 amino acids. The ends were cut back, 3 bases at V and 3 bases at J, with 6 bases in the middle. This CDR3 reads CASSDEVNQPQHF. The CDR3 nucleotides are TGCGCCAGCAGTGATGAGGTCAATCAGCCCCAGCATTTT.

This sequence joins TRBV3-1 (or the pseudogene TRBV3-2) and TRBJ1-2; no definite D call. The CDR3 length is 12 residues. Germline CDR1 reads LGHDT; CDR2 reads YNNKEL (reference sequence). The V end lost 0 bases, the J end lost 8 bases, and 7 bases lay between the germline ends. The CDR3 region has the DNA TGTGCCAGCAGCCAAGAGGGCCGGGGCTACACCTTC. The encoded protein is CASSQEGRGYTF.